Listed here are 32 T cell receptor beta chains from one sample, sequenced in a study of a mutant IDH1 vaccine in newly diagnosed glioma. Clones were read by immunoSEQ multiplex PCR, and TCRdb kept only the in-frame ones, dropping some. The sample lists around 50,000 clones; approximately 84% were seen once. What these receptors recognize is not known. The time point was: week 47, end of study. Topical imiquimod was applied with each vaccine dose, which held 300 ug of mutant IDH1 20-mer peptide. The sample in question was PBMCs, obtained from a glioma patient whose treatment included an IDH1 peptide vaccine. The receptors derive from a woman between 25 and 40 years old with glioma. Some clones in this sample may be carry-over from other donors' samples.

The V and J genes are TRBV5-1 and TRBJ2-7; the D gene is possibly TRBD2 (5 bases). Trimming cost V 4 bases and J 2 bases, with 19 bases left between them. This CDR3 is 16 amino acids long. Germline lookup yields CDR1 SGHRS and CDR2 YFSETQ. Here the CDR3 DNA reads TGCGCCAGCAGCCCGTCTTCTATAGCGAGGCCCTACGAGCAGTACTTC. This codes for CASSPSSIARPYEQYF.

The chain carries TRBV10-1 and TRBJ2-2; D could derive from TRBD1 or TRBD2 (5 bases each). Trimming took off 6 bases at V and 2 bases at J, with 7 bases between the two ends. Germline-derived CDR1 and CDR2 are WNHNN and SYGVQD (reference sequence). This CDR3 contains 13 residues. The CDR3 protein is CASRGENTGELFF. The DNA for the CDR3 is TGCGCCAGCAGGGGGGAAAACACCGGGGAGCTGTTTTTT.

The V gene is TRBV4-1, the J gene TRBJ2-1; 10 nucleotides agree with TRBD2. The germline gives CDR1 MGHRA, CDR2 YSYEKL. The CDR3 has 18 residues. The V gene end was trimmed by 1 base and the J gene end by 2 bases; junction bases not matched to a gene: 8. This CDR3 is CASSQAPSAGGTYNEQFF. CDR3 in DNA: TGCGCCAGCAGCCAAGCTCCCTCAGCGGGAGGGACCTACAATGAGCAGTTCTTC.

This CDR3 is CASSQGVGGNQPQHF. The CDR3 DNA reads TGTGCCAGCAGCCAAGGGGTCGGGGGAAATCAGCCCCAGCATTTT. The chain couples TRBV4-2 to TRBJ1-5, with D possibly being TRBD1 (5 bases). CDR1 is LGHNA and CDR2 is YNFKEQ in the germline V gene. The ends were cut back, 1 base at V and 4 bases at J, with 11 bases in the middle. CDR3 length: 15 residues.

The rearrangement uses TRBV19 and TRBJ2-6; D possibly uses TRBD1 or TRBD2 (5 bases each). Germline V gives CDR1 LNHDA, CDR2 SQIVND (reference sequence). V was cut by 1 base and J by 1 base, with 5 bases left in between. The CDR3 totals 15 residues. CDR3: CASSIGGSGANVLTF. As DNA, the CDR3 is TGTGCCAGTAGTATAGGGGGGTCTGGGGCCAACGTCCTGACTTTC.

The chain carries TRBV28 and TRBJ2-7; D is uncertain. This CDR3 spans 15 amino acids. Germline V CDR1 and CDR2: MDHEN, SYDVKM. Trimming took off 4 bases at V and 0 bases at J, with 13 bases between the two ends. The CDR3 DNA reads TGTGCCAGCAGTTCAGGATCGGCTATCTCCTACGAGCAGTACTTC. It codes for CASSSGSAISYEQYF.

This chain links TRBV10-3 with TRBJ1-2, with 7 positions matching TRBD1. The CDR3 has 12 amino acids. The J segment lost 10 bases and the V segment lost 7 bases, leaving 9 bases of the junction unmatched. CDR1 ENHRY and CDR2 SYGVKD come from the germline V gene. CDR3: CAIIGRTGLYTF. The CDR3 DNA reads TGTGCCATCATCGGAAGGACAGGTCTCTACACCTTC.

CDR3 coding DNA: TGTGCCAGCAGTTATGGCCCAGGAGATACGCAGTATTTT. It specifies CASSYGPGDTQYF. This chain joins TRBV6-5 and TRBJ2-3; D is uncertain. The CDR3 is 13 residues long. V lost 3 bases and J 5 bases, leaving 9 bases between the germline ends. Germline CDR1 MNHEY, CDR2 SVGAGI.

The CDR3 DNA is TGTGCCAGCAGCCACGACCATAACACTGAAGCTTTCTTT. Translating gives CASSHDHNTEAFF. V is TRBV7-9 and J is TRBJ1-1; D call uncertain. The CDR3 consists of 13 residues. CDR1 is SEHNR, CDR2 FQNEAQ, per germline (reference sequence). Between the trimmed V and J ends, which lost 5 bases and 2 bases, there was a span of 9 bases.

The J gene is TRBJ2-7, the V gene TRBV28; D is ambiguous. This CDR3 is 14 amino acids long. Germline values: CDR1 MDHEN, CDR2 SYDVKM. With 3 bases removed from V and 2 bases from J, the gap between germline ends came to 11 bases. The CDR3 loop is CASSFTGPAYEQYF. DNA for the CDR3: TGTGCCAGCAGTTTTACCGGCCCGGCCTACGAGCAGTACTTC.

The rearrangement uses TRBV5-1 and TRBJ1-2; no clear D gene. The CDR3 is made up of 14 amino acids. The V and J ends lost 0 bases and 8 bases respectively, with 14 bases between them. CDR1 and CDR2 (germline): SGHRS, YFSETQ. CDR3 sequence: CASSLAPSERGYTF. Written as DNA, the CDR3 is TGCGCCAGCAGCTTGGCTCCATCAGAACGCGGCTACACCTTC.

The V gene is TRBV7-3, the J gene TRBJ2-6; D is tentatively TRBD1 or TRBD2 (5 bases each). Trimming pared 2 bases from V and 2 bases from J, leaving 19 bases between. The CDR3 loop spans 19 amino acids. Germline V gene sequence: CDR1 SGHTA, CDR2 FQGTGA. The DNA for the CDR3 is TGTGCCAGCAGCTTAGGGGTGGGGACGGGTTACACTGGGGCCAACGTCCTGACTTTC. Encoded protein: CASSLGVGTGYTGANVLTF.

The rearrangement uses TRBV27 and TRBJ1-5; D is uncertain. This CDR3 comprises 18 residues. V was clipped by 2 bases and J by 0 bases, with 17 bases between them. Germline values: CDR1 MNHEY, CDR2 SMNVEV (reference sequence). The CDR3 nucleotides are TGTGCCAGCAGTTTAAGGTCTGTCGGAGATTATAGCAATCAGCCCCAGCATTTT. Protein sequence: CASSLRSVGDYSNQPQHF.

In its sample, this clone was seen once. The chain joins TRBV5-6 to TRBJ2-7; TRBD1 might be the D (6 bases). Trimming stripped 3 bases from V and 5 bases from J, with 18 bases between. Germline CDR1 and CDR2: SGHDT and YYEEEE. CDR3 length: 15 amino acids. The CDR3 coding sequence is TGTGCCAGCAGCTGGGGTCGCAGGGGACCCAACGAGCAGTACTTC. Translation: CASSWGRRGPNEQYF.

V is TRBV7-9 and J is TRBJ1-2; D is perhaps TRBD1 (6 bases). V lost 5 bases and J lost 4, with 17 bases in between. Looked up from germline, CDR1 is SEHNR and CDR2 is FQNEAQ (reference sequence). This CDR3 is 15 amino acids long. CDR3 nucleotide sequence: TGTGCCAGCAGCCCCACCCGGGGGCCGTCCTATGGCTACACCTTC. Translated, it gives CASSPTRGPSYGYTF.

V is TRBV11-2 and J is TRBJ1-2, with D perhaps TRBD1 (5 bases). The V end was cut by 1 base, the J end by 4 bases, with 13 bases between. Germline loops: CDR1 SGHAT, CDR2 FQNNGV. The CDR3 has 15 residues. The CDR3 DNA follows: TGTGCCAGCAGCTTAGGTACAGGTGGGGGCTATGGCTACACCTTC. It specifies CASSLGTGGGYGYTF.

The chain joins TRBV28 to TRBJ1-1; tentative D call: TRBD1 (5 bases). Trimming removed 3 bases at V and 1 base at J, with 12 bases between. In germline, CDR1 is MDHEN, CDR2 SYDVKM. The CDR3 totals 15 residues. The CDR3 sequence is CASSLGGGPNTEAFF. CDR3 DNA sequence: TGTGCCAGCAGTTTGGGTGGGGGACCGAACACTGAAGCTTTCTTT.

This clone was seen only once. The gene calls are TRBV6-1 and TRBJ2-7; D is perhaps TRBD2 (6 bases). V dropped 4 bases and J dropped 10 bases, with 17 bases sitting between them. The CDR3 has 13 amino acids. The germline gives CDR1 MNHNS, CDR2 SASEGT. As DNA, the CDR3 is TGTGCCAGCAGTGCCGGGACTCAGCCGAGACAGTACTTC. Its protein product is CASSAGTQPRQYF.

The chain combines TRBV11-3 with TRBJ2-7; a weak D match, TRBD2 (6 bases). Trimming cost V 4 bases and J 2 bases, with 15 bases left between them. The CDR3 extends over 15 amino acids. CDR1 and CDR2 (germline): SGHNT, YENEEA. CDR3 loop: CASSSRGGGAYEQYF. CDR3 nucleotides: TGTGCCAGCAGCTCCCGTGGAGGCGGGGCCTACGAGCAGTACTTC.

This clone was recorded only once. The V gene is TRBV10-3, the J gene TRBJ2-1; 10 nucleotides agree with TRBD2. The length of the CDR3 is 14 residues. J gave up 8 bases and V 4 bases, and 5 bases lay outside the gene matches. The germline V gene encodes CDR1 ENHRY and CDR2 SYGVKD. The CDR3 protein is CAISGPSGSDEQFF. The CDR3 region has the DNA TGTGCCATCAGTGGCCCTAGCGGGAGTGATGAGCAGTTCTTC.

CDR3 in DNA: TGTGCCAGTTCACGACTAGCGGGGAATTACGAGCAGTACTTC. Amino acids: CASSRLAGNYEQYF. The J gene is TRBJ2-7, the V gene TRBV27, with 11 bases lining up with TRBD2. J lost 4 bases, V lost 9 bases, and 8 bases had no gene match. Germline lookup yields CDR1 MNHEY and CDR2 SMNVEV (reference sequence). The CDR3 contains 14 residues.

This chain connects TRBV27 to TRBJ2-1; D gene unclear. The germline V gene encodes CDR1 MNHEY and CDR2 SMNVEV (reference sequence). The germline V and J ends were trimmed by 0 bases and 5 bases, with 14 bases remaining between them. The CDR3 is made up of 16 amino acids. CDR3 sequence: CASSLSAGLLHNEQFF. CDR3 sequence (DNA): TGTGCCAGCAGTTTATCCGCTGGCCTTCTTCACAATGAGCAGTTCTTC.

The chain recombines TRBV20-1 with TRBJ2-1; D remains ambiguous. CDR3 length: 11 amino acids. CDR1 and CDR2 (germline): DFQATT, SNEGSKA (reference sequence). Trimming took 3 bases from V and 6 from J, leaving 6 bases between them. The chain's CDR3 is CSASQANEQFF. CDR3 DNA sequence: TGCAGTGCTAGCCAGGCCAATGAGCAGTTCTTC.

For the CDR3, the DNA is TGTGCCAGCAGCTTGGCGGGACAGGGCTATGAGCAGTTCTTC. Its translation is CASSLAGQGYEQFF. V usage is TRBV7-6 and J usage is TRBJ2-1; TRBD1 matches 9 bases. Trimming cost V 3 bases and J 8 bases; bases outside gene matches: 5. Germline assignment: CDR1 SGHVS and CDR2 FNYEAQ. This CDR3 is 14 amino acids long. Filled out from reference TRBV7-6 and TRBJ2-1, the complete variable domain reads GAGVSQSPRYKVTKRGQDVALRCDPISGHVSLYWYRQALGQGPEFLTYFNYEAQQDKSGLPNDRFSAERPEGSISTLTIQRTEQRDSAMYRCASSLAGQGYEQFFGPGTRLTVL.

V gene TRBV11-2 combines with J gene TRBJ2-7; no definite D call. CDR3 length: 11 amino acids. CDR1 is SGHAT, CDR2 FQNNGV, per germline. Trimming shortened V by 4 bases and J by 3 bases, and 4 bases separated the two germline ends. CDR3 sequence reads: CASSSNYEQYF. The CDR3 bases are TGTGCCAGCAGCTCCAACTACGAGCAGTACTTC.

This chain links TRBV20-1 with TRBJ2-1; no clear D. Trimming removed 0 bases from V and 11 bases from J, with 8 bases in between. Germline loops: CDR1 DFQATT, CDR2 SNEGSKA (reference sequence). The CDR3 extends over 11 amino acids. DNA for the CDR3: TGCAGTGCTAGAGATCGTGTCCAGCAGTTCTTC. This encodes CSARDRVQQFF.

This clone was found a few times. V and J are TRBV7-3 and TRBJ1-1; D is perhaps TRBD1 (6 bases). Trimming stripped 5 bases from V and 1 base from J, with 8 bases between. Germline lookup yields CDR1 SGHTA and CDR2 FQGTGA. The CDR3 sequence is 13 residues long. The chain's CDR3 is CASSRTENTEAFF. The CDR3 DNA sequence: TGTGCCAGCAGCCGGACAGAGAACACTGAAGCTTTCTTT.

This chain connects TRBV28 to TRBJ2-7; tentative D call: TRBD1 (6 bases). Trimming removed 0 bases at V and 3 bases at J, with 12 bases between. Germline CDR1 MDHEN, CDR2 SYDVKM. This CDR3 is 15 amino acids long. CDR3 sequence (DNA): TGTGCCAGCAGTTTATGGGGGGCCGGCCGCTACGAGCAGTACTTC. Translating gives CASSLWGAGRYEQYF.

By sample fraction, this clone is medium-sized. The chain joins TRBV19 to TRBJ1-5, with unresolved D. CDR1 is LNHDA, CDR2 SQIVND, per germline (reference sequence). The ends were cut back, 3 bases at V and 9 bases at J, with 18 bases in the middle. The CDR3 loop spans 15 amino acids. CDR3 residues: CASSIPQAAHRPQHF. The CDR3 DNA is TGTGCCAGTAGTATCCCCCAGGCCGCTCATCGGCCCCAGCATTTT.

The chain combines TRBV7-9 with TRBJ1-2; D unclear. From germline, CDR1 is SEHNR and CDR2 FQNEAQ (reference sequence). The CDR3 is 15 residues long. Trimming stripped 2 bases from V and 7 bases from J, with 17 bases between. The CDR3 bases are TGTGCCAGCAGCTTAAATCCCGGGCCGTCGGGTGGCTACACCTTC. Translation gives CASSLNPGPSGGYTF.

The V call is TRBV7-6, the J call TRBJ2-2, with 11 bases fitting TRBD1. The CDR3 loop spans 15 amino acids. Germline V gene lookup returns CDR1 SGHVS and CDR2 FNYEAQ. The V gene end was trimmed by 4 bases and the J gene end by 5 bases; junction bases not matched to a gene: 3. DNA for the CDR3: TGTGCCAGCAGCTCGGGGACAGGGGGTACCGGGGAGCTGTTTTTT. Its protein product is CASSSGTGGTGELFF.

The chain recombines TRBV4-1 with TRBJ2-1, with D perhaps matching TRBD2 (6 bases). Trimming shortened V by 4 bases and J by 3 bases, and 13 bases separated the two germline ends. This CDR3 spans 15 amino acids. Germline loops: CDR1 MGHRA, CDR2 YSYEKL. The CDR3 reads CASSPRGTLYNEQFF. Here the CDR3 DNA reads TGCGCCAGCAGCCCGCGGGGCACCCTCTACAATGAGCAGTTCTTC.